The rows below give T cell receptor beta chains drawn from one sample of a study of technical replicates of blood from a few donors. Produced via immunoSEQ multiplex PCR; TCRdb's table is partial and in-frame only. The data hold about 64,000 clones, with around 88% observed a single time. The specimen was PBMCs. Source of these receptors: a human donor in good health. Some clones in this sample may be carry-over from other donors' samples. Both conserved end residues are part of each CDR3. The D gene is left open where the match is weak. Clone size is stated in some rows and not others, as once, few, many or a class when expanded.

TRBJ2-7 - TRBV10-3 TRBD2 CAISVGTSGPRGYEQYF TGTGCCATCAGTGTCGGGACTAGCGGACCCCGGGGCTACGAGCAGTACTTC
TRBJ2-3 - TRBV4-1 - CASSQGSYPPTDTQYF TGCGCCAGCAGCCAAGGAAGCTACCCCCCTACAGATACGCAGTATTTT
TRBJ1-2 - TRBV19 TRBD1 CASSRGQGSSYGYTF TGTGCCAGTAGCCGAGGACAGGGATCGAGCTATGGCTACACCTTC
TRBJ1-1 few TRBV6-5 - CASSWTENTEAFF TGTGCCAGCAGTTGGACAGAGAACACTGAAGCTTTCTTT
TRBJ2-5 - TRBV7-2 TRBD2 CASSSQGLAGAGAQYF TGTGCCAGCAGCTCCCAAGGACTAGCGGGGGCAGGGGCCCAGTACTTC
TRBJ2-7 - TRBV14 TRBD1 CASRRTGSVTHEQYF TGTGCCAGCAGACGGACAGGGTCCGTTACCCACGAGCAGTACTTC
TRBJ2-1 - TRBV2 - CASSDGTWLFF TGTGCCAGCAGTGATGGGACATGGCTGTTCTTC
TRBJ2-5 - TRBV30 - CAWSGLAETQYF TGTGCCTGGAGCGGACTGGCGGAGACCCAGTACTTC
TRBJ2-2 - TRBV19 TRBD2 CASSFLAGATGELFF TGTGCCAGTAGTTTCCTAGCGGGAGCTACCGGGGAGCTGTTTTTT
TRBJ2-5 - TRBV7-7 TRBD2 CASSLRDGGTSGRGETQYF TGTGCCAGCAGCCTCCGGGACGGGGGGACTAGCGGGAGAGGGGAGACCCAGTACTTC
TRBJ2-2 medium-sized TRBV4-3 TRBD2 CASSQYSGSAGELFF TGCGCCAGCAGCCAATACAGCGGGAGCGCCGGGGAGCTGTTTTTT
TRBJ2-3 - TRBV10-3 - CAISERGETDTQYF TGTGCCATCAGTGAGCGTGGGGAGACAGATACGCAGTATTTT
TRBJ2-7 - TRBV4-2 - CASSQEGGYEQYF TGTGCCAGCAGCCAAGAAGGGGGATACGAGCAGTACTTC
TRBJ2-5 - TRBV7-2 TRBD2 CASSPGGTSWETQYF TGTGCCAGCAGCCCTGGGGGGACTAGTTGGGAGACCCAGTACTTC
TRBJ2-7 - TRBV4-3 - CASSQDAYVYEQYF TGCGCCAGCAGCCAAGACGCCTACGTCTACGAGCAGTACTTC
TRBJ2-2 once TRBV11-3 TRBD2 CASSFNSGAGELFF TGTGCCAGCAGCTTTAATAGCGGGGCCGGGGAGCTGTTTTTT
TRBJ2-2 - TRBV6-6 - CASSWSGGGELFF TGTGCCAGCAGTTGGTCGGGTGGCGGGGAGCTGTTTTTT
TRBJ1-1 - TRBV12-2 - CASRLALQAMNTEAFF TGTGCAAGTCGCTTAGCGTTACAGGCCATGAACACTGAAGCTTTCTTT
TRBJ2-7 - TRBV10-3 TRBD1 CAIRGTENYEQYF TGTGCCATCAGAGGGACAGAGAACTACGAGCAGTACTTC
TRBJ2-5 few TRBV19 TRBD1 CASSRTGPQETQYF TGTGCCAGTAGTAGGACAGGACCCCAAGAGACCCAGTACTTC
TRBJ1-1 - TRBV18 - CASSPVQLMNTEAFF TGTGCCAGCTCACCGGTACAGTTAATGAACACTGAAGCTTTCTTT
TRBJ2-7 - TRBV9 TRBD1 CASSVSGQGYEQYF TGTGCCAGCAGCGTATCGGGACAGGGGTACGAGCAGTACTTC
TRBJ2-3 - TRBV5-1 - CASSPGTRDTQYF TGCGCCAGCAGTCCCGGGACTCGAGATACGCAGTATTTT
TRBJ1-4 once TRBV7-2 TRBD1 CASSRTPTGKGGEKLFF TGTGCCAGCAGCCGTACGCCGACAGGGAAAGGAGGGGAAAAACTGTTTTTT
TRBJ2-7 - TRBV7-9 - CASSPVVQPRSSYEQYF TGTGCCAGCAGCCCCGTTGTCCAGCCAAGGAGCTCCTACGAGCAGTACTTC
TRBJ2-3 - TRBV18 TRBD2 CASSPAVGSGTPGTQYF TGTGCCAGCTCACCAGCTGTGGGTAGCGGGACCCCTGGTACGCAGTATTTT
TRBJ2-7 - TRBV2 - CASSEYGTGTYEQYF TGTGCCAGCAGTGAGTATGGGACTGGGACTTACGAGCAGTACTTC
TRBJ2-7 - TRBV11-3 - CASSLSGAIWVGCTYEQYF TGTGCCAGCAGCTTATCGGGAGCAATTTGGGTCGGCTGTACCTACGAGCAGTACTTC
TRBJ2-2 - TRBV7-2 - CASSFPPGGRFTGELFF TGTGCCAGCAGCTTCCCACCTGGGGGCAGATTCACCGGGGAGCTGTTTTTT
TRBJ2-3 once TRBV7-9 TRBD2 CASSRLAGELDTQYF TGTGCCAGCAGCCGACTAGCGGGAGAGTTAGATACGCAGTATTTT
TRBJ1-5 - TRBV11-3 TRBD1 CASSTTPGTGLNQPQHF TGTGCCAGCAGTACTACCCCCGGGACAGGGCTAAATCAGCCCCAGCATTTT
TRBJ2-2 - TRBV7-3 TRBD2 CASSPHGGGNTGELFF TGTGCCAGCAGCCCGCACGGCGGGGGGAACACCGGGGAGCTGTTTTTT
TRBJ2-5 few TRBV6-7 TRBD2 CASNSLGQSALAVLWWETQYF TGTGCCAGCAACTCTTTGGGACAATCGGCACTAGCGGTTCTCTGGTGGGAGACCCAGTACTTC
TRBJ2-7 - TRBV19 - CASSMAAEGMSQSYEQYF TGTGCCAGTAGTATGGCCGCGGAGGGGATGTCTCAGAGCTACGAGCAGTACTTC
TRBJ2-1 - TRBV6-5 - CASSKPSSWPNEQFF TGTGCCAGCAGCAAACCTAGTTCCTGGCCCAATGAGCAGTTCTTC
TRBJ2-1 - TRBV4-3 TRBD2 CASSQQRTRAQDEQFF TGCGCCAGCAGCCAACAAAGGACTAGAGCCCAAGATGAGCAGTTCTTC
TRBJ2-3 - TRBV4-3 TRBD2 CASSQDLAEDTQYF TGCGCCAGCAGCCAAGATCTAGCGGAGGATACGCAGTATTTT
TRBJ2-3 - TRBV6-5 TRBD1 CASRNRDSYTDTQYF TGTGCCAGCAGAAACCGGGACAGTTACACAGATACGCAGTATTTT
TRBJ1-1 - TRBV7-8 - CASSTSSGTEAFF TGTGCCAGCAGCACATCGTCGGGGACTGAAGCTTTCTTT
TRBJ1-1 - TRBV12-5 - CASGLNQARSTEAFF TGTGCTAGTGGTTTGAACCAGGCAAGAAGTACTGAAGCTTTCTTT
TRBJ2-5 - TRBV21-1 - CASSPKETQYF TGTGCCAGCAGCCCTAAAGAGACCCAGTACTTC
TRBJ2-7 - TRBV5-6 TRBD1 CASSLEGTGGYEQYF TGTGCCAGCAGCTTGGAAGGGACAGGGGGTTACGAGCAGTACTTC
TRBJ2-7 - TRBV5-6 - CASSLGTAWGDGSEQYF TGTGCCAGCAGCTTGGGAACAGCGTGGGGAGATGGGAGCGAGCAGTACTTC
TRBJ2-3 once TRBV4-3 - CASSQKRPSTDTQYF TGCGCCAGCAGCCAAAAGCGGCCAAGCACAGATACGCAGTATTTT
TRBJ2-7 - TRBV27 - CASSLLGAAEQYF TGTGCCAGCAGTTTATTGGGGGCGGCCGAGCAGTACTTC
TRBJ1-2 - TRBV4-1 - CASSQDRDGNYGYTF TGCGCCAGCAGCCAAGATAGAGACGGGAACTATGGCTACACCTTC
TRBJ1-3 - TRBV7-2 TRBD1 CASSLGQGSSGNTIYF TGTGCCAGCAGCTTAGGACAGGGCAGCTCTGGAAACACCATATATTTT
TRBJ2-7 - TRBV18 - CASSPGGLIEQYF TGTGCCAGCTCACCAGGAGGACTCATTGAGCAGTACTTC
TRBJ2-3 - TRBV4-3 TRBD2 CASSRGTSGIPTDTQYF TGCGCCAGCAGCCGGGGGACTAGCGGGATACCCACAGATACGCAGTATTTT
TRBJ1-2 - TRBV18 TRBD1 CASSPAGTDYGYTF TGTGCCAGCTCACCAGCCGGGACAGACTATGGCTACACCTTC
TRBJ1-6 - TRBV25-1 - CASSEFSGANSPLHF TGTGCCAGCAGTGAATTTTCAGGGGCCAATTCACCCCTCCACTTT
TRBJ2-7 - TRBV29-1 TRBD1 CSVRTGHYEQYF TGCAGCGTTCGGACAGGGCACTACGAGCAGTACTTC
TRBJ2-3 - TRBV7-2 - CASSFYSGGRRDTQYF TGTGCCAGCAGCTTTTACTCCGGGGGAAGGAGAGATACGCAGTATTTT
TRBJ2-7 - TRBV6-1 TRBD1 CASRDRGKYEQYF TGTGCCAGCAGGGACAGGGGGAAATACGAGCAGTACTTC
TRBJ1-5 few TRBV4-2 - CASSQDGQPQHF TGTGCCAGCAGCCAAGACGGTCAGCCCCAGCATTTT
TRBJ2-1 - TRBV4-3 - CASSQDLATPYNEQFF TGCGCCAGCAGCCAAGATCTGGCCACACCCTACAATGAGCAGTTCTTC
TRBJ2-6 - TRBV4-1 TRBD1 CASSQGQFFSGANVLTF TGCGCCAGCAGCCAGGGACAGTTTTTCTCTGGGGCCAACGTCCTGACTTTC
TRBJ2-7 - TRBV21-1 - CASSKGVSGEQYF TGTGCCAGCAGCAAAGGGGTTTCGGGCGAGCAGTACTTC
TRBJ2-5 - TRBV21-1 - CASSPPFRAGDSTETQYF TGTGCCAGCAGCCCACCCTTTAGAGCGGGAGATTCCACTGAGACCCAGTACTTC
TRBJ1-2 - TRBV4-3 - CASSQGRGGQGAGYTF TGCGCCAGCAGCCAGGGGCGGGGGGGGCAGGGTGCAGGCTACACCTTC